Listed here are 23 T cell receptor beta chains from one sample, sequenced in a study of control samples from healthy donors and cancer patients. TCRdb's copy holds only in-frame clones and misses some; the assay was immunoSEQ multiplex PCR. Counted here are 150,000 or so clones, just over 85% occurring once; the ten biggest clones make up about 5.3%. Specimen: blood. These receptors came from a woman under 40 in good health.

V and J are TRBV18 and TRBJ1-1; D might be TRBD1 (6 bases). Trimming pared 6 bases from V and 4 bases from J, leaving 12 bases between. The CDR3 spans 13 residues. The germline gives CDR1 KGHSH, CDR2 LQKENI. CDR3 sequence: CASSPGAATEAFF. As DNA, the CDR3 is TGTGCCAGCTCTCCGGGGGCGGCCACTGAAGCTTTCTTT.

The rearrangement uses TRBV28 and TRBJ1-1, with 10 bases fitting TRBD1. Losses at the gene ends were 0 bases for V and 7 bases for J; bases not matched to a gene: 2. Looked up from germline, CDR1 is MDHEN and CDR2 is SYDVKM. The CDR3 runs to 14 residues. CDR3 protein: CASSLWDRGDEAFF. CDR3 bases: TGTGCCAGCAGTTTATGGGACAGGGGGGATGAAGCTTTCTTT.

The chain combines TRBV6-5 with TRBJ2-2; D is ambiguous. CDR3 length: 13 residues. The V and J ends lost 8 bases and 1 base respectively, with 8 bases between them. Germline-derived CDR1 and CDR2 are MNHEY and SVGAGI. The CDR3 DNA reads as TGTGCCAGCGCGCATCGGAACACCGGGGAGCTGTTTTTT. Translated: CASAHRNTGELFF.

This clone was found a few times. J is TRBJ2-3 and V is TRBV5-1, with 7 positions matching TRBD1. CDR3 size: 15 residues. Germline CDR1 reads SGHRS; CDR2 reads YFSETQ. Losses at the gene ends were 2 bases for V and 1 base for J; bases not matched to a gene: 4. CDR3 sequence reads: CASSFTGVRTDTQYF. The CDR3 DNA reads TGCGCCAGCAGCTTCACAGGGGTGCGCACAGATACGCAGTATTTT. Filled out from reference TRBV5-1 and TRBJ2-3, the complete variable domain reads KAGVTQTPRYLIKTRGQQVTLSCSPISGHRSVSWYQQTPGQGLQFLFEYFSETQRNKGNFPGRFSGRQFSNSRSEMNVSTLELGDSALYLCASSFTGVRTDTQYFGPGTRLTVL.

The chain combines TRBV6-5 with TRBJ1-5; D is uncertain. The CDR3 loop spans 13 amino acids. V gave up 5 bases and J gave up 5 bases, with 10 bases separating them. CDR1 MNHEY and CDR2 SVGAGI come from the germline V gene. CDR3 sequence reads: CASSTSLHQPQHF. CDR3 in DNA: TGTGCCAGCAGTACGAGCTTGCATCAGCCCCAGCATTTT.

The rearrangement links TRBV28 to TRBJ2-1; possible D gene TRBD2, 5 bases. V lost 2 bases to trimming and J lost 12 bases, with 14 bases between them. The CDR3 is 13 residues long. Germline V gene sequence: CDR1 MDHEN, CDR2 SYDVKM. The chain's CDR3 is CASSLKGASWQFF. DNA for the CDR3: TGTGCCAGCAGTTTAAAAGGCGCTAGCTGGCAGTTCTTC.

CDR3 protein: CASSRKSRPSLNNEQFF. The CDR3 bases are TGCGCCAGCAGTCGGAAGAGTAGGCCCTCATTAAACAATGAGCAGTTCTTC. V and J are TRBV5-1 and TRBJ2-1; D gene uncertain. Trimming removed 5 bases from V and 5 bases from J, with 23 bases in between. This CDR3 is built from 17 residues. Germline values: CDR1 SGHRS, CDR2 YFSETQ.

The chain recombines TRBV20-1 with TRBJ1-2; 10 bases align to TRBD1. This CDR3 has 15 amino acids. J lost 4 bases, V lost 3 bases, and 8 bases had no gene match. CDR1 is DFQATT and CDR2 is SNEGSKA in the germline V gene (reference sequence). In DNA form, the CDR3 reads TGCAGTGCTAGTTCCCCGGGACAGGGGATCTATGGCTACACCTTC. Translated, it gives CSASSPGQGIYGYTF.

The chain carries TRBV27 and TRBJ2-1; TRBD2 matches 13 bases. Germline lookup yields CDR1 MNHEY and CDR2 SMNVEV (reference sequence). The trim removed 5 bases at V and 7 bases at J, leaving 5 bases unmatched. The length of the CDR3 is 15 residues. The CDR3 region has the DNA TGTGCCAGCAGTCGACCGGGACTAGCGGGGAATGAGCAGTTCTTC. Translating gives CASSRPGLAGNEQFF.

This clone was seen just once. The chain recombines TRBV5-1 with TRBJ1-1; a weak D match, TRBD1 (6 bases). Between the trimmed V and J ends, which lost 4 bases and 11 bases, there was a span of 15 bases. In germline, CDR1 is SGHRS, CDR2 YFSETQ. This CDR3 contains 12 residues. CDR3 coding DNA: TGCGCCAGCAGCAACAGGGAAGGAGACGCTTTCTTT. Translated: CASSNREGDAFF.

This chain connects TRBV5-5 to TRBJ1-2; the D gene is possibly TRBD1 (6 bases). CDR1 and CDR2 (germline): SGHKS, YYEKEE (reference sequence). V was shortened by 4 bases and J by 2 bases, with 12 bases between the two germline ends. The length of the CDR3 is 14 residues. The CDR3 DNA reads TGTGCCAGCAGCCTACAGCAGGGGAACTATGGCTACACCTTC. Protein product: CASSLQQGNYGYTF.

The chain carries TRBV4-1 and TRBJ2-5, with D possibly TRBD1 on 5 matching bases. With 0 bases removed from V and 4 bases from J, the gap between germline ends came to 21 bases. The germline V gene has CDR1 MGHRA and CDR2 YSYEKL. The CDR3 is made up of 18 amino acids. The CDR3 protein is CASSQESLGWGQGETQYF. The CDR3 region has the DNA TGCGCCAGCAGCCAAGAATCCCTTGGATGGGGCCAAGGAGAGACCCAGTACTTC.

The chain is built from TRBV7-9 and TRBJ2-3; 11 bases fit TRBD1. Germline values: CDR1 SEHNR, CDR2 FQNEAQ (reference sequence). After removal of 7 bases from V and 4 bases from J, the junction contained 7 bases not matched to a gene. This CDR3 has 15 amino acids. In nucleotides, the CDR3 is TGTGCCAGCATACCCGGGACAGGGGGATCAGATACGCAGTATTTT. This sequence encodes CASIPGTGGSDTQYF. Complete variable domain (other parts from reference TRBV7-9 and TRBJ2-3): DTGVSQNPRHKITKRGQNVTFRCDPISEHNRLYWYRQTLGQGPEFLTYFQNEAQLEKSRLLSDRFSAERPKGSFSTLEIQRTEQGDSAMYLCASIPGTGGSDTQYFGPGTRLTVL.

The chain uses TRBV6-5 and TRBJ2-7; D is undetermined. The CDR3 extends over 11 amino acids. Trimming took off 6 bases at V and 3 bases at J, with 6 bases between the two ends. Germline V gene lookup returns CDR1 MNHEY and CDR2 SVGAGI. The CDR3 DNA reads TGTGCCAGCAGGGTAGACTACGAGCAGTACGTC. Amino acids: CASRVDYEQYV.

V and J are TRBV5-4 and TRBJ1-2, with 7 bases matching TRBD1. Germline V CDR1 and CDR2: SGHNT, YYREEE (reference sequence). The junction had 15 bases not matched to a gene; V was cut back by 2 bases and J by 8 bases. The CDR3 extends over 16 amino acids. CDR3: CASSFRGQSRIGGYTF. The CDR3 bases are TGTGCCAGCAGCTTCCGGGGACAGTCGAGAATCGGGGGCTACACCTTC.

The V call is TRBV9, the J call TRBJ1-1; the match to TRBD1 covers 8 bases. Germline-derived CDR1 and CDR2 are SGDLS and YYNGEE. Trimming removed 3 bases from V and 1 base from J; junction bases left unmatched: 11. CDR3 size: 17 residues. CDR3 nucleotides: TGTGCCAGCAGCGGTCAGGACAGGGCCAAGGGGAACACTGAAGCTTTCTTT. This gives the protein CASSGQDRAKGNTEAFF.

The CDR3 DNA reads as TGTGCCAGTAGTACTGGGTATGAAAATTCACCCCTCCACTTT. This gives the protein CASSTGYENSPLHF. The chain uses TRBV19 and TRBJ1-6; unclear D gene. Germline CDR1 and CDR2: LNHDA and SQIVND (reference sequence). V lost 4 bases, J lost 7 bases, and 11 bases lay in between. The CDR3 has 14 residues.

The V gene is TRBV6-1, the J gene TRBJ1-2, with D hard to call. CDR1 and CDR2 (germline): MNHNS, SASEGT. V lost 1 base to trimming and J lost 0 bases, with 9 bases between them. This CDR3 contains 15 residues. The CDR3 nucleotides read TGTGCCAGCAGTGAAGGAACCATTCCTAACTATGGCTACACCTTC. Translated, it gives CASSEGTIPNYGYTF.

This clone was seen just once. The rearrangement links TRBV18 to TRBJ1-6; no clear D gene. This CDR3 is 12 amino acids long. With 3 bases removed from V and 11 bases from J, the gap between germline ends came to 8 bases. Per the germline V gene, CDR1 is KGHSH and CDR2 is LQKENI. The CDR3 bases are TGTGCCAGCTCACCTTCGCAGACACCCCTCCACTTT. Residues: CASSPSQTPLHF.

The chain has TRBV6-6 and TRBJ2-1, with D possibly TRBD2 on 5 matching bases. CDR1 is MNHNY, CDR2 SVGAGI, per germline (reference sequence). V was clipped by 4 bases and J by 10 bases, with 17 bases between them. The CDR3 has 14 amino acids. CDR3 in amino acids: CASSWEIGVQEQFF. Written as DNA, the CDR3 is TGTGCCAGCAGTTGGGAAATCGGGGTCCAGGAGCAGTTCTTC.

This clone was picked up a small number of times. The CDR3 loop is CASSGQGADSPLHF. The CDR3 region has the DNA TGTGCCAGCAGCGGACAGGGGGCGGATTCACCCCTCCACTTT. The V call is TRBV6-5, the J call TRBJ1-6; the match to TRBD1 covers 11 bases. Germline lookup yields CDR1 MNHEY and CDR2 SVGAGI. V lost 6 bases, J lost 8 bases, and 3 bases stayed unmatched. There are 14 residues in the CDR3.

The V gene is TRBV24-1, the J gene TRBJ2-6, with 8 bases aligning to TRBD1. There are 16 residues in the CDR3. Trimming at V came to 5 bases and at J to 2 bases, leaving 4 bases not matched to a gene. CDR1 KGHDR and CDR2 SFDVKD come from the germline V gene. DNA for the CDR3: TGTGCCACCAGTGTGGGACAGGCGGCTGGGGCCAACGTCCTGACTTTC. Its protein is CATSVGQAAGANVLTF.

CDR3 residues: CASSQVLLTGGANTEAFF. The CDR3 bases are TGTGCCAGCAGCCAAGTGCTTCTCACAGGGGGCGCGAACACTGAAGCTTTCTTT. V is TRBV3-1 (or the pseudogene TRBV3-2) and J is TRBJ1-1; 9 bases align to TRBD1. This CDR3 is built from 18 residues. J gave up 1 base and V 1 base, and 10 bases lay outside the gene matches. From germline, CDR1 is LGHDT and CDR2 YNNKEL (reference sequence).